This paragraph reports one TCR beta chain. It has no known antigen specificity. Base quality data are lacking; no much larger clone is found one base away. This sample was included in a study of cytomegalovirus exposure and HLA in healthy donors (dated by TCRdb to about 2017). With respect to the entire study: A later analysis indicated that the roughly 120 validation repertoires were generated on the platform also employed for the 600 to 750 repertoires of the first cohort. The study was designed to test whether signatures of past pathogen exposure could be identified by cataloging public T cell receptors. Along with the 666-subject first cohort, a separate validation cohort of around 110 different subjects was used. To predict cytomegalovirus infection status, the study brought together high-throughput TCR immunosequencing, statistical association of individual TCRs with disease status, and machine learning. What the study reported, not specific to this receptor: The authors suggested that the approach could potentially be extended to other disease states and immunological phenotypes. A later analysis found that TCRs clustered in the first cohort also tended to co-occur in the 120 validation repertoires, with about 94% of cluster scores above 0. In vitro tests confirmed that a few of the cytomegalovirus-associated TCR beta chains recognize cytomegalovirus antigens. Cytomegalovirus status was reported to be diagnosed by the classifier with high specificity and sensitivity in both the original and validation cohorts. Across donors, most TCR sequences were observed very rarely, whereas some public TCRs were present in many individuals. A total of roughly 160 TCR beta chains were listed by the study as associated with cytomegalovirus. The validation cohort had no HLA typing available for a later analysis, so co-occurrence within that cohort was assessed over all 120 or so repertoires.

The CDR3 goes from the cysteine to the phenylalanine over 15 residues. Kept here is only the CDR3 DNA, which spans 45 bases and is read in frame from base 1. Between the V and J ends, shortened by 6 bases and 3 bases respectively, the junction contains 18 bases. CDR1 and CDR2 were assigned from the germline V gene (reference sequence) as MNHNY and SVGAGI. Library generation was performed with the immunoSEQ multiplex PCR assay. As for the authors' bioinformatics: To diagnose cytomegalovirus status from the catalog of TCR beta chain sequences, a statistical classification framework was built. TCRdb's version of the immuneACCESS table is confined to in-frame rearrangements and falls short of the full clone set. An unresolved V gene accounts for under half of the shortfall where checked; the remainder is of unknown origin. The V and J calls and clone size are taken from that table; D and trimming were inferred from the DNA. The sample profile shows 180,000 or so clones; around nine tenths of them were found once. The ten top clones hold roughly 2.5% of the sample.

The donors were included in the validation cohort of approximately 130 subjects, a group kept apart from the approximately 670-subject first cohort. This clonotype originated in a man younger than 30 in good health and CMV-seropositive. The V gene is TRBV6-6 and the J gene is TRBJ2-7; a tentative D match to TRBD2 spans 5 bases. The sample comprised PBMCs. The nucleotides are TGTGCCAGCAGCCTCCCGGCTAGCTTGGGCTACGAGCAGTACTTC. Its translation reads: CASSLPASLGYEQYF.